Only a few counts were recorded for the clone carrying this T cell receptor (beta chain). A much larger clone lies one base from this, so it may be a read error. Unsorted bulk tissue (roughly 17-32 mg) underwent RNA and DNA co-extraction. A constant-region primer served to make TCR beta cDNA from about 530 ng total RNA. ARM-PCR was slightly modified, and three nested multiplex PCR rounds with it gave rise to the TCR beta libraries. TRBV1-TRBV30 forward primers paired with a C-beta reverse primer were used in the first two PCR rounds, which ran approximately 10 cycles each. TCRdb analysed the multiplex PCR reads with MiXCR anew, one entry per CDR3 protein. The table records fewer than 40,000 distinct CDR3 sequences, roughly 70% of them present only once. The data were obtained in a study of tumor-infiltrating lymphocytes in primary liver carcinoma. Germline V CDR1 and CDR2: SGHAT, FQNNGV. This CDR3 comprises 13 residues.

The sample taken for sequencing was liver tumor tissue from sampling region 3. As for subset: tumor region T3, left-lateral pole. The chain recombines TRBV11-2 with TRBJ1-2; TRBD1 might be the D (5 bases). The TCR comes from a woman in her twenties or thirties with primary liver carcinoma and hepatitis B virus infection. Here the CDR3 DNA reads TGTACCAGCAGCTTAGAGGGGAACTATGGCTACACCTTC. Translating gives CTSSLEGNYGYTF.